The entry below gives a single TCR beta chain sequence along with its context. The data stem from a study of OX40 agonist ivuxolimab in advanced cancers. Some clones are missing from TCRdb's copy, which holds only in-frame ones; the method was immunoSEQ multiplex PCR. This table has tens of thousands of clones, 82% appearing once. This CDR3 has 14 residues. Trimming removed 5 bases from V and 7 bases from J, with 18 bases in between. Looked up from germline, CDR1 is SGHTA and CDR2 is FQGNSA. This receptor was taken from an adult with an advanced solid tumor such as melanoma, head and neck, liver or kidney cancer. The sequencing used CD4+ or CD8+ T cells sorted from blood, collected in a trial of the OX40 agonist ivuxolimab. V is TRBV7-2 and J is TRBJ2-7, with D unclear. The CDR3 nucleotides read TGTGCCAGCAGCCGGGTAGGATGGGTGGGGGAGCAGTACTTC. Its translation is CASSRVGWVGEQYF.